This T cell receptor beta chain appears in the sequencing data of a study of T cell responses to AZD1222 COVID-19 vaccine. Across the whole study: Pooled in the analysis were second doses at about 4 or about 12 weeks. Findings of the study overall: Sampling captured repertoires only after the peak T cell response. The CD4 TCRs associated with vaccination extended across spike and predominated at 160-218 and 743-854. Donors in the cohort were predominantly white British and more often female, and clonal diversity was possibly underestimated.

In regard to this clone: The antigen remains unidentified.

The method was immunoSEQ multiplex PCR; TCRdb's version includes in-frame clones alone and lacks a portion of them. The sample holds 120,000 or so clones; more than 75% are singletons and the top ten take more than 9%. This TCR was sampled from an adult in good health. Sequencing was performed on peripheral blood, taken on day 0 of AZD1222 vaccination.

The CDR3 loop reads CASSLAEGTVDGYTF. CDR3 nucleotide sequence: TGTGCCAGCAGCTTGGCCGAAGGGACGGTAGATGGCTACACCTTC. The chain uses TRBV5-5 and TRBJ1-2; TRBD1 is a possible D gene (5 bases). The V gene's germline CDR1 is SGHKS and CDR2 YYEKEE (reference sequence). This CDR3 has 15 residues. V gave up 0 bases and J gave up 6 bases, with 15 bases separating them.